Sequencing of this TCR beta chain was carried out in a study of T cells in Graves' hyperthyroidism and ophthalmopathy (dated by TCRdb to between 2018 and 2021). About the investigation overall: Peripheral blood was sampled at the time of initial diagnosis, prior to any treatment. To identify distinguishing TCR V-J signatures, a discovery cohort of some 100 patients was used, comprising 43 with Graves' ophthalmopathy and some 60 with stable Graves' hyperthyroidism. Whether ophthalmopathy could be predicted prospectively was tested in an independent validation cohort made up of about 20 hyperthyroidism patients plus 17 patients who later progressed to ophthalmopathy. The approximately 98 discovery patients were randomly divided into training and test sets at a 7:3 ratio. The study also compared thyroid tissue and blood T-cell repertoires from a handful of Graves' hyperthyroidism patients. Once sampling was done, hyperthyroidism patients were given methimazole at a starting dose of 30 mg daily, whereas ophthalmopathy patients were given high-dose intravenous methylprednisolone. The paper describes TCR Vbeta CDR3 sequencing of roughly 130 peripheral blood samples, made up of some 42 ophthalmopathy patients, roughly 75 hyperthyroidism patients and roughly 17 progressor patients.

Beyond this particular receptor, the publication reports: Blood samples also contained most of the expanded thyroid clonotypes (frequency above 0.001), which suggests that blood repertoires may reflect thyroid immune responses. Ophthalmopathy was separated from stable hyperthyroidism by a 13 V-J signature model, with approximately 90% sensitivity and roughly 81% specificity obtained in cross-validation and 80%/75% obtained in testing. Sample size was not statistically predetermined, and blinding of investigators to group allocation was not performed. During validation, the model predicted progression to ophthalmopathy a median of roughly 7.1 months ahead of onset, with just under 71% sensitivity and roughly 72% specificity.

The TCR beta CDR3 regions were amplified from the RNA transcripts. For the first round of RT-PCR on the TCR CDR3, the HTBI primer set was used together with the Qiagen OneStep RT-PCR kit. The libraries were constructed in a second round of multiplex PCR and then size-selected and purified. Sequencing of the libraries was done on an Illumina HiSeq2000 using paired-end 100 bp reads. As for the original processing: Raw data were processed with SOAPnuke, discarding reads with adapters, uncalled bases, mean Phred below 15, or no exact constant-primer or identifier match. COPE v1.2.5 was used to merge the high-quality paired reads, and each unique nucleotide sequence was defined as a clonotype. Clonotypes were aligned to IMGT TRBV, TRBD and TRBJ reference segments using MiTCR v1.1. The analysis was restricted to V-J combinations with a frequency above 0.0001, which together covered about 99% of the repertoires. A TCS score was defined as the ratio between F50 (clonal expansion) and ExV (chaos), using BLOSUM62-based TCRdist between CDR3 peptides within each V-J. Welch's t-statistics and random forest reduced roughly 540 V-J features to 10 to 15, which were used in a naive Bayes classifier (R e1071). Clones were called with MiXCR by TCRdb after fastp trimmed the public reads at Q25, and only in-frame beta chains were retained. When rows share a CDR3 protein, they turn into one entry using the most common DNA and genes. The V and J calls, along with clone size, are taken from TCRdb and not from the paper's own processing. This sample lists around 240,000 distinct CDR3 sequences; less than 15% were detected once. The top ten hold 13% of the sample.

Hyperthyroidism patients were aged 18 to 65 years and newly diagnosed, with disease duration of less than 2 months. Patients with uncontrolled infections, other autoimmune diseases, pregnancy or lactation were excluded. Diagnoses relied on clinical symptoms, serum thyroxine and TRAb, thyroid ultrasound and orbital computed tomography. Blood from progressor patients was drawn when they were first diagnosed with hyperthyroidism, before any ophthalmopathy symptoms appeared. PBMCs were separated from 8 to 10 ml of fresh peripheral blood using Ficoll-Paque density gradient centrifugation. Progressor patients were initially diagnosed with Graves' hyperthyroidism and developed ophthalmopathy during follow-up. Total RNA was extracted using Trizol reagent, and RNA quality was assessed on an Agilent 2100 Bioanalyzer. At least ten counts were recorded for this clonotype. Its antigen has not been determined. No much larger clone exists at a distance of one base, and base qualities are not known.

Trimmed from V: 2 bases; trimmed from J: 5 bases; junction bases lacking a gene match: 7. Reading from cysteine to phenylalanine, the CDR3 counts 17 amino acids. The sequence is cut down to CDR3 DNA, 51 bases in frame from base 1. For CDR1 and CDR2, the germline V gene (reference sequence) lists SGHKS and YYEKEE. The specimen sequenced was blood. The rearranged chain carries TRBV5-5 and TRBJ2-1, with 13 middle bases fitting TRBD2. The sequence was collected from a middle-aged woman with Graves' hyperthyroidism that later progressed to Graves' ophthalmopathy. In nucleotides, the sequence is TGTGCCAGCAGCTTTCGGACTAGCGGGGGAGTGAACAATGAGCAGTTCTTC. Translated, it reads CASSFRTSGGVNNEQFF.